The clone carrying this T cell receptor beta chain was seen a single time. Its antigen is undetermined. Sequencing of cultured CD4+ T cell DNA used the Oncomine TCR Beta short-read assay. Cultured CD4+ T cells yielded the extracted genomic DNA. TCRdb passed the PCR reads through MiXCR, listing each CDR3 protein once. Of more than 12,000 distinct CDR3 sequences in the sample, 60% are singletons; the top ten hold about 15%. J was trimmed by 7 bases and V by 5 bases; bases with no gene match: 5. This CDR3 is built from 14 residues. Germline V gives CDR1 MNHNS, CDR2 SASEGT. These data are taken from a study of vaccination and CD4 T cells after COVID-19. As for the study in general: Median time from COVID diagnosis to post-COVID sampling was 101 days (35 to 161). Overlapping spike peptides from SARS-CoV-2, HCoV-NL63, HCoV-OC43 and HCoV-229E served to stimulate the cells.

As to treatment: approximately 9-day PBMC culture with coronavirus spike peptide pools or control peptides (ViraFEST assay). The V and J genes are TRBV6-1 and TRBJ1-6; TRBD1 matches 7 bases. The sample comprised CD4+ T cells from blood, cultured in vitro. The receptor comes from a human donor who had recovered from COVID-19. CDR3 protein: CASSRQGDNSPLHF. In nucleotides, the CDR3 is TGTGCCAGCAGTCGACAGGGCGACAATTCACCCCTCCACTTT.